This T cell receptor beta chain was captured by sequencing in a study of blood T cell repertoires in COVID-19. Method: immunoSEQ multiplex PCR; TCRdb's copy keeps in-frame clones and lacks some. The data contain some 200,000 clones, 84% of them seen just once; the ten biggest clones take up roughly an eighth. The CDR3 runs to 21 residues. CDR1 and CDR2 from the germline V gene are MGHRA and YSYEKL. With 1 base clipped from V and 0 bases from J, the junction kept 14 bases outside the gene matches. The rearrangement uses TRBV4-1 and TRBJ1-5, with 11 bases lining up with TRBD1. The sequence was obtained from a human donor in a cohort sampled during active COVID-19. Sequenced input: peripheral blood. The CDR3 region has the DNA TGCGCCAGCAGCCAAGCATCCCTAGGGACAGGGGGGGCTTATAGCAATCAGCCCCAGCATTTT. Protein product: CASSQASLGTGGAYSNQPQHF.